This TCR beta chain comes out of a study of T cells in Graves' hyperthyroidism and ophthalmopathy. What was amplified from RNA transcripts were TCR beta CDR3 regions. During a first-round RT-PCR of the TCR CDR3, the HTBI primer set was used. TCRdb passed the multiplex PCR reads through MiXCR, listing each CDR3 protein once. The sample consists of approximately 40,000 distinct CDR3 sequences, roughly 50% of them appearing once. Trimming at V came to 9 bases and at J to 4 bases, leaving 14 bases not matched to a gene. This CDR3 region has 16 residues. Germline-derived CDR1 and CDR2 are LNHDA and SQIVND (reference sequence).

The receptor comes from a man in his forties or fifties with Graves' ophthalmopathy. The sample consisted of blood. The chain combines TRBV19 with TRBJ2-7; 11 nucleotides line up with TRBD1. The CDR3 loop is CASTLGGTGGAYEQYF. The CDR3 DNA sequence: TGTGCCAGCACACTTGGGGGGACAGGGGGAGCATACGAGCAGTACTTC.